One sample yielded the 30 T cell receptor beta chains listed below, sequenced in a study of cytomegalovirus exposure and HLA in healthy donors. 13 Jbeta primers and 60 Vbeta primers were used for the PCR. Profiling relied on immunoSEQ multiplex PCR, and the TCRdb table lists in-frame clones only, not all of them. The sample records tens of thousands of clones, approximately 67% being singletons. The sequencing input was PBMCs. The receptors were sampled from a woman aged 25 to 39 in good health and CMV-seronegative.

J is TRBJ1-1 and V is TRBV19; 8 nucleotides line up with TRBD1. This CDR3 region has 15 residues. Per germline, CDR1 LNHDA and CDR2 SQIVND (reference sequence). The J segment lost 5 bases and the V segment lost 6 bases, leaving 11 bases of the junction unmatched. CDR3 in DNA: TGTGCCAGTAGGACGGACAGGGTCAAAGGGACTGAAGCTTTCTTT. This translates into CASRTDRVKGTEAFF.

The chain uses TRBV6-1 and TRBJ1-2, with 7 bases identical to TRBD1. CDR1 and CDR2 from the germline V gene are MNHNS and SASEGT. Trimming removed 6 bases from V and 8 bases from J; junction bases left unmatched: 9. CDR3 length equals 13 residues. CDR3 sequence reads: CASSTRQGGGYTF. The CDR3 DNA follows: TGTGCCAGCAGCACAAGACAGGGCGGAGGCTACACCTTC.

This rearrangement joins TRBV30 to TRBJ1-3; D is ambiguous. The germline V gene encodes CDR1 GTSNPN and CDR2 SVGIG (reference sequence). V dropped 4 bases and J dropped 0 bases, with 10 bases sitting between them. This CDR3 is 14 amino acids long. This CDR3 is CAWMEPHSGNTIYF. As DNA, the CDR3 is TGTGCCTGGATGGAGCCCCACTCTGGAAACACCATATATTTT.

In its sample, this clone was seen once. J is TRBJ2-7 and V is TRBV27, with 7 bases matching TRBD1. There are 14 residues in the CDR3. J was trimmed by 0 bases and V by 6 bases; bases with no gene match: 5. CDR1 and CDR2 (germline): MNHEY, SMNVEV (reference sequence). The CDR3 DNA follows: TGTGCCAGCAGGACAGACAGGGACTCCTACGAGCAGTACTTC. Translation gives CASRTDRDSYEQYF.

The chain has TRBV6-5 and TRBJ1-6; perhaps TRBD1 as D (5 bases). CDR3 length equals 15 residues. The germline gives CDR1 MNHEY, CDR2 SVGAGI. Trimming removed 6 bases at V and 7 bases at J, with 16 bases between. The CDR3 nucleotides are TGTGCCAGCAGACCACCTCTGGGGGGGAATTCACCCCTCCACTTT. Amino acids: CASRPPLGGNSPLHF.

In this sample, this clone turned up a few times. The chain carries TRBV19 and TRBJ2-3; 13 nucleotides align to TRBD2. The germline CDR1 and CDR2 sequences are LNHDA and SQIVND (reference sequence). The CDR3 is 16 amino acids. J lost 6 bases, V lost 3 bases, and 6 bases had no gene match. For the CDR3, the DNA is TGTGCCAGTAGTATTGGACTAGCGGGGGCATCGGATACGCAGTATTTT. Translated: CASSIGLAGASDTQYF.

The chain carries TRBV19 and TRBJ1-4; D gene ambiguous. V dropped 3 bases and J dropped 7 bases, with 12 bases sitting between them. The CDR3 runs to 14 residues. Germline CDR1 LNHDA, CDR2 SQIVND (reference sequence). DNA for the CDR3: TGTGCCAGTAGTATTCCCCGGCGCGGTGAAAAACTGTTTTTT. Amino acids: CASSIPRRGEKLFF.

This clone turned up a few times. Written as DNA, the CDR3 is TGTGCCAGCAGTCCGGGGGGGAACACTGAAGCTTTCTTT. Translating it yields CASSPGGNTEAFF. The chain links TRBV7-9 to TRBJ1-1, with D perhaps matching TRBD1 (5 bases). Germline V gene lookup returns CDR1 SEHNR and CDR2 FQNEAQ (reference sequence). The CDR3 has 13 residues. Trimming left V 6 bases short and J 1 base short, with 9 bases between.

V usage is TRBV4-1 and J usage is TRBJ2-5, with no clear D. Trimming left V 0 bases short and J 2 bases short, with 10 bases between. Germline CDR1 is MGHRA and CDR2 is YSYEKL. The CDR3 loop spans 15 amino acids. CDR3 in amino acids: CASSQDGTEQETQYF. The CDR3 DNA reads TGCGCCAGCAGCCAAGATGGCACAGAACAAGAGACCCAGTACTTC.

V gene TRBV6-1 combines with J gene TRBJ2-3, with TRBD1 identical over 8 bases. The V and J ends lost 5 bases and 0 bases, in that order; junction bases with no gene match: 4. Germline V gene data show CDR1 as MNHNS and CDR2 as SASEGT. The CDR3 length is 15 residues. CDR3 residues: CASSKRQGSTDTQYF. The CDR3 DNA sequence: TGTGCCAGCAGTAAACGACAGGGGAGCACAGATACGCAGTATTTT.

The chain recombines TRBV6-1 with TRBJ2-7, with D possibly TRBD2 on 6 matching bases. The length of the CDR3 is 14 residues. Trimming removed 3 bases at V and 3 bases at J, with 12 bases between. CDR1 is MNHNS and CDR2 is SASEGT in the germline V gene. CDR3 DNA sequence: TGTGCCAGCAGTGAGGGGCGGGGCGGCTACGAGCAGTACTTC. This encodes CASSEGRGGYEQYF.

Notes on this clone: An end of the junction does not agree with germline; a read error may underlie this. V gene TRBV4-1 combines with J gene TRBJ1-5; D is possibly TRBD1 (6 bases). The CDR3 has 14 amino acids. From germline, CDR1 is MGHRA and CDR2 YSYEKL. Here the CDR3 DNA reads TGCGCCAGCAGCCATGGGACACAGAATCACCCCCAGCATTTT. As protein: CASSHGTQNHPQHF.

This chain connects TRBV28 to TRBJ1-5; 7 nucleotides agree with TRBD1. Germline V gene lookup returns CDR1 MDHEN and CDR2 SYDVKM. V shed 3 bases, J shed 6 bases, and the junction held 11 bases outside the gene matches. CDR3 length equals 16 residues. The CDR3 is CASSFQGGSLGQPQHF. Here the CDR3 DNA reads TGTGCCAGCAGTTTTCAAGGGGGCTCTTTGGGTCAGCCCCAGCATTTT.

This rearrangement joins TRBV4-1 to TRBJ2-7, with D maybe TRBD2 (5 bases). The V end was cut by 2 bases, the J end by 2 bases, with 16 bases between. The CDR3 spans 16 residues. Germline V gene data show CDR1 as MGHRA and CDR2 as YSYEKL. The CDR3 region has the DNA TGCGCCAGCAGCCAAATGGCCTTATCGGGGACCTACGAGCAGTACTTC. It yields the protein CASSQMALSGTYEQYF.

This sequence joins TRBV6-1 and TRBJ2-3; D may be TRBD1 (7 bases). V was cut by 10 bases and J by 0 bases, with 14 bases left in between. This CDR3 has 14 amino acids. Looked up from germline, CDR1 is MNHNS and CDR2 is SASEGT. The CDR3 DNA is TGTGCCACCCCGGAGGGGGCGAGCACAGATACGCAGTATTTT. It yields the protein CATPEGASTDTQYF.

The V gene is TRBV5-1, the J gene TRBJ1-2, with a possible D match to TRBD1 (6 bases). Germline V lookup: CDR1 SGHRS, CDR2 YFSETQ. With 3 bases removed from V and 3 bases from J, the gap between germline ends came to 12 bases. CDR3 length: 14 amino acids. The CDR3 DNA sequence: TGCGCCAGCAGCTGGGGGGGGCGCGACTATGGCTACACCTTC. It is translated as CASSWGGRDYGYTF.

This chain joins TRBV30 and TRBJ2-7, with TRBD2 matching 8 bases. Germline CDR1 reads GTSNPN; CDR2 reads SVGIG (reference sequence). CDR3 size: 16 residues. The V segment lost 0 bases and the J segment 0 bases; nucleotides outside the gene matches: 7. CDR3 region: CAWSVPSSGSSYEQYF. The CDR3 nucleotides are TGTGCCTGGAGTGTACCCTCGAGCGGGAGCTCCTACGAGCAGTACTTC.

The chain recombines TRBV7-2 with TRBJ1-5, with 7 bases identical to TRBD1. V lost 5 bases and J lost 6; bases outside the gene matches: 4. The CDR3 is 13 amino acids. The germline V gene has CDR1 SGHTA and CDR2 FQGNSA. CDR3 DNA sequence: TGTGCCAGCAGCGAAGACAGGGTTCAGCCCCAGCATTTT. Translating it yields CASSEDRVQPQHF.

The chain has TRBV7-6 and TRBJ2-7; 8 nucleotides agree with TRBD1. The CDR3 spans 15 residues. Germline V gene data show CDR1 as SGHVS and CDR2 as FNYEAQ. Losses at the gene ends were 5 bases for V and 1 base for J; bases not matched to a gene: 7. The CDR3 DNA follows: TGTGCCAGCAGCCGTGGACAGGGAGGATCCTACGAGCAGTACTTC. Its translation: CASSRGQGGSYEQYF.

V gene TRBV2 combines with J gene TRBJ2-7, with 8 bases aligning to TRBD2. This CDR3 region has 13 residues. From germline, CDR1 is SNHLY and CDR2 FYNNEI. The junction had 6 bases not matched to a gene; V was cut back by 6 bases and J by 5 bases. CDR3 sequence reads: CASSSGGAHEQYF. The DNA of the CDR3 is TGTGCCAGCAGCTCCGGGGGGGCCCACGAGCAGTACTTC.

This clone has only a few counts. The rearrangement uses TRBV13 and TRBJ1-3, with a weak D call TRBD1 (5 bases). V lost 3 bases to trimming and J lost 3 bases, with 6 bases between them. Looked up from germline, CDR1 is PRHDT and CDR2 is FYEKMQ (reference sequence). CDR3 length equals 13 residues. The DNA for the CDR3 is TGTGCCAGCAGCTTCAGGGATGGAAACACCATATATTTT. Residues: CASSFRDGNTIYF.

This chain uses TRBV19 with TRBJ1-2, with 8 bases matching TRBD1. CDR1 and CDR2 (germline): LNHDA, SQIVND (reference sequence). The J segment lost 8 bases and the V segment lost 5 bases, leaving 7 bases of the junction unmatched. This CDR3 region has 13 residues. Here the CDR3 reads CASSSDRVGGYTF. In nucleotides, the CDR3 is TGTGCCAGTAGTTCGGACAGGGTAGGGGGCTACACCTTC. Drawing the rest from reference TRBV19 and TRBJ1-2, the complete variable domain is DGGITQSPKYLFRKEGQNVTLSCEQNLNHDAMYWYRQDPGQGLRLIYYSQIVNDFQKGDIAEGYSVSREKKESFPLTVTSAQKNPTAFYLCASSSDRVGGYTFGSGTRLTVV.

The chain recombines TRBV6-5 with TRBJ2-7, with TRBD1 matching over 7 bases. CDR3 length: 13 residues. Looked up from germline, CDR1 is MNHEY and CDR2 is SVGAGI. Trimming took 10 bases from V and 3 from J; bases not matched to a gene: 9. CDR3: CAIRDSSYYEQYF. The DNA for the CDR3 is TGTGCCATCAGGGACAGCTCGTACTACGAGCAGTACTTC.

V and J are TRBV7-9 and TRBJ1-2; TRBD1 matches at 7 bases. Per germline, CDR1 SEHNR and CDR2 FQNEAQ (reference sequence). This CDR3 contains 14 residues. Trimming cost V 6 bases and J 3 bases; bases outside gene matches: 7. The CDR3 reads CASSRQGPDYGYTF. CDR3 bases: TGTGCCAGCAGTCGACAGGGCCCTGACTATGGCTACACCTTC.

The chain joins TRBV9 to TRBJ2-1, with TRBD1 identical over 9 bases. The CDR3 extends over 16 amino acids. Trimming removed 0 bases from V and 3 bases from J; junction bases left unmatched: 4. Germline-derived CDR1 and CDR2 are SGDLS and YYNGEE. The CDR3 loop is CASSVETGGFYNEQFF. CDR3 in DNA: TGTGCCAGCAGCGTAGAGACAGGGGGTTTCTACAATGAGCAGTTCTTC.

V and J are TRBV7-2 and TRBJ2-3, with D uncertain. This CDR3 region has 13 residues. The germline V and J ends were trimmed by 4 bases and 5 bases, with 10 bases remaining between them. Germline CDR1 and CDR2: SGHTA and FQGNSA. In DNA form, the CDR3 reads TGTGCCAGCAGCTCGTACCCAGGAGATACGCAGTATTTT. It translates to CASSSYPGDTQYF.

J is TRBJ2-2 and V is TRBV5-4; 9 bases are a match to TRBD2. J gave up 4 bases and V 4 bases, and 11 bases lay outside the gene matches. Germline lookup yields CDR1 SGHNT and CDR2 YYREEE (reference sequence). This CDR3 has 17 amino acids. The CDR3 sequence: CASSPQRGGASTGELFF. The CDR3, as DNA: TGTGCCAGCAGCCCCCAACGCGGGGGGGCAAGCACCGGGGAGCTGTTTTTT.

The chain joins TRBV19 to TRBJ2-2; TRBD1 might be the D (5 bases). This CDR3 is 14 amino acids long. Germline V gene sequence: CDR1 LNHDA, CDR2 SQIVND (reference sequence). DNA for the CDR3: TGTGCAACTACAGGTCCCCTGAACACCGGGGAGCTGTTTTTT. Amino acid sequence: CATTGPLNTGELFF.

The chain has TRBV6-5 and TRBJ1-5, with no clear D. In germline, CDR1 is MNHEY, CDR2 SVGAGI. The CDR3 totals 13 residues. The V and J ends lost 5 bases and 1 base respectively, with 6 bases between them. Here the CDR3 DNA reads TGTGCCAGCAGTGCCAGAAGCAATCAGCCCCAGCATTTT. Translating gives CASSARSNQPQHF.

The chain combines TRBV12-5 with TRBJ2-3; D perhaps matches TRBD1 (5 bases). This CDR3 region has 13 residues. Germline assignment: CDR1 LGHNT and CDR2 FRNRAP. The V and J ends lost 6 bases and 0 bases respectively, with 7 bases between them. CDR3 in amino acids: CASGPGSTDTQYF. The CDR3 region has the DNA TGTGCTAGTGGGCCAGGGAGCACAGATACGCAGTATTTT.